The 10 T cell receptor beta chains in this list originate from one sample, sequenced in a study of shared clonotypes between healthy human individuals. CD8 cells classed as naive were CD45RO-negative and positively selected for CCR7, excluding terminally differentiated effector memory CD45RA+ cells. Measured with immunoSEQ multiplex PCR; TCRdb has only the in-frame clones, and not every one. The sample has roughly 600,000 clones, roughly 98% seen once. Sequencing input: naive CD8+ T cells sorted from blood. The receptors stem from a man younger than 45 in good health.

The J gene is TRBJ2-7, the V gene TRBV29-1; 8 nucleotides match TRBD2. J lost 3 bases, V lost 0 bases, and 10 bases had no gene match. CDR1 and CDR2 from the germline V gene are SQVTM and ANQGSEA. CDR3 length: 16 residues. The CDR3 spells CSVEDLSAGGDYEQYF. The CDR3 DNA follows: TGCAGCGTTGAAGATCTTAGCGCGGGAGGAGACTACGAGCAGTACTTC.

The chain carries TRBV5-1 and TRBJ2-7, with D possibly TRBD2 on 5 matching bases. The CDR3 spans 14 residues. Per the germline V gene, CDR1 is SGHRS and CDR2 is YFSETQ. With 4 bases removed from V and 2 bases from J, the gap between germline ends came to 13 bases. Written as DNA, the CDR3 is TGCGCCAGCAGCCCCGCTAGCACCACCTACGAGCAGTACTTC. This translates into CASSPASTTYEQYF.

This sequence joins TRBV19 and TRBJ2-7; TRBD1 matches 7 bases. Trimming at V came to 6 bases and at J to 3 bases, leaving 5 bases not matched to a gene. CDR1 is LNHDA, CDR2 SQIVND, per germline (reference sequence). The CDR3 spans 13 residues. The CDR3 region has the DNA TGTGCCAGTAGCGCGACAGGGTTCTACGAGCAGTACTTC. It encodes CASSATGFYEQYF.

The gene calls are TRBV6-5 and TRBJ2-3, with a weak D call TRBD1 (5 bases). V lost 5 bases, J lost 0 bases, and 12 bases lay in between. The CDR3 has 15 residues. CDR1 MNHEY and CDR2 SVGAGI come from the germline V gene. The CDR3, as DNA: TGTGCCAGCAGTCCCCGGGCAGGGAGCACAGATACGCAGTATTTT. Translating it yields CASSPRAGSTDTQYF.

This chain connects TRBV5-1 to TRBJ2-1, with D unresolved. The CDR3 covers 13 residues. Germline CDR1 and CDR2: SGHRS and YFSETQ. Trimming removed 3 bases from V and 1 base from J, with 5 bases in between. CDR3 residues: CASSSESYNEQFF. The CDR3, as DNA: TGCGCCAGCAGCTCCGAGTCCTACAATGAGCAGTTCTTC. The variable domain in full, with the rest retrieved from reference TRBV5-1 and TRBJ2-1, is KAGVTQTPRYLIKTRGQQVTLSCSPISGHRSVSWYQQTPGQGLQFLFEYFSETQRNKGNFPGRFSGRQFSNSRSEMNVSTLELGDSALYLCASSSESYNEQFFGPGTRLTVL.

The gene calls are TRBV11-2 and TRBJ2-7; 7 bases align to TRBD2. V dropped 4 bases and J dropped 0; count of bases not matched to a gene: 9. Germline V gene sequence: CDR1 SGHAT, CDR2 FQNNGV. The CDR3 has 16 amino acids. The chain's CDR3 is CASSSALAASSYEQYF. CDR3 bases: TGTGCCAGCAGCTCCGCCCTAGCGGCCAGCTCCTACGAGCAGTACTTC.

The chain recombines TRBV11-3 with TRBJ2-5; 9 nucleotides line up with TRBD1. Trimming took 5 bases from V and 1 from J; bases not matched to a gene: 11. This CDR3 region has 17 residues. From germline, CDR1 is SGHNT and CDR2 YENEEA. The CDR3 region has the DNA TGTGCCAGCAGCCCAGGACAGGGGTCACCAGCCCAAGAGACCCAGTACTTC. Encoded protein: CASSPGQGSPAQETQYF.

The CDR3 loop reads CSVDSGGESYEQYF. The CDR3 DNA sequence: TGCAGCGTTGATTCCGGGGGCGAATCCTACGAGCAGTACTTC. The chain is built from TRBV29-1 and TRBJ2-7; the D call may be TRBD1 or TRBD2 (6 bases each). Germline assignment: CDR1 SQVTM and CDR2 ANQGSEA. This CDR3 has 14 amino acids. Deletions cut 3 bases from V and 1 base from J, with 13 bases between.

A single count supports this clone. This chain joins TRBV11-2 and TRBJ2-1, with 9 bases that match TRBD2. Germline V lookup: CDR1 SGHAT, CDR2 FQNNGV. Germline trimming cut 1 base from V and 7 bases from J; bases unmatched to any gene: 5. CDR3 length: 15 residues. Written as DNA, the CDR3 is TGTGCCAGCAGCTTAGTAGCGGGAGTCTCTAATGAGCAGTTCTTC. This sequence encodes CASSLVAGVSNEQFF.

The rearrangement uses TRBV9 and TRBJ2-3; TRBD1 agrees at 9 bases. This CDR3 has 14 amino acids. Per germline, CDR1 SGDLS and CDR2 YYNGEE. V trimming: 2 bases; J trimming: 5 bases; junction bases outside the gene matches: 3. CDR3 DNA: TGTGCCAGCAGCGTTAACAGGGGGCGAGATACGCAGTATTTT. Its protein is CASSVNRGRDTQYF.